Below are 27 T cell receptor beta chains sequenced from a single sample in a study of T cells in localized non-small cell lung cancer. Profiling relied on immunoSEQ multiplex PCR, and the TCRdb table lists in-frame clones only, not all of them. The sample has 9,500 to 15,000 clones, around four fifths seen once. Sequences were derived from peripheral blood, sampled before any cancer treatment. These receptors all come from a male donor at least 60 years old with stage I lung adenocarcinoma.

This rearrangement joins TRBV5-1 to TRBJ2-7, with 7 bases fitting TRBD1. The CDR3 loop spans 16 amino acids. The V gene end was trimmed by 0 bases and the J gene end by 0 bases; junction bases not matched to a gene: 6. Germline V CDR1 and CDR2: SGHRS, YFSETQ. CDR3 amino acids: CASSLAAGTVSYEQYF. CDR3 in DNA: TGCGCCAGCAGCTTGGCAGCCGGGACAGTCTCCTACGAGCAGTACTTC.

In this sample, this clone turned up a few times. The chain carries TRBV11-3 and TRBJ2-7, with 8 bases identical to TRBD2. CDR1 and CDR2 from the germline V gene are SGHNT and YENEEA. The ends lost 2 bases at V and 7 bases at J; junction bases unmatched: 10. The CDR3 totals 15 residues. The CDR3 sequence: CASSLWQTPGGEQYF. CDR3 nucleotide sequence: TGTGCCAGCAGCTTATGGCAGACCCCGGGAGGGGAGCAGTACTTC.

This clone appeared once. The chain is built from TRBV5-6 and TRBJ2-5; perhaps D is TRBD1 or TRBD2 (5 bases each). The germline gives CDR1 SGHDT, CDR2 YYEEEE. V dropped 4 bases and J dropped 0 bases, with 16 bases sitting between them. The CDR3 consists of 16 residues. The CDR3 nucleotides are TGTGCCAGCAGCACCTCGACCGGGGCTAACCAAGAGACCCAGTACTTC. It specifies CASSTSTGANQETQYF.

The chain joins TRBV27 to TRBJ2-2; D possibly corresponds to TRBD2 (5 bases). The CDR3 covers 16 residues. Trimming removed 6 bases at V and 7 bases at J, with 21 bases between. Looked up from germline, CDR1 is MNHEY and CDR2 is SMNVEV (reference sequence). The CDR3 loop reads CASRGLPSGISGELFF. CDR3 coding DNA: TGTGCCAGCAGAGGTTTACCGTCGGGGATAAGCGGGGAGCTGTTTTTT.

This clone has only one observation. The chain recombines TRBV5-1 with TRBJ1-1; D possibly corresponds to TRBD1 (6 bases). The V end lost 4 bases, the J end lost 5 bases, and 18 bases lay between the germline ends. Germline assignment: CDR1 SGHRS and CDR2 YFSETQ. This CDR3 spans 15 amino acids. CDR3 nucleotide sequence: TGCGCCAGCAGCCCCGACAGGTTACGAGGTACTGAAGCTTTCTTT. Translating it yields CASSPDRLRGTEAFF.

The genes are TRBV5-5 and TRBJ2-7, with D tentatively TRBD1 (5 bases). Germline values: CDR1 SGHKS, CDR2 YYEKEE (reference sequence). The germline V and J ends were trimmed by 0 bases and 2 bases, with 12 bases remaining between them. The CDR3 runs to 15 residues. This chain's CDR3 is CASSLDTGYTYEQYF. DNA of the CDR3: TGTGCCAGCAGCTTGGATACAGGCTATACCTACGAGCAGTACTTC.

The V and J genes are TRBV7-9 and TRBJ1-1; a possible D gene is TRBD1 (5 bases). The CDR3 sequence is 16 residues long. Germline V CDR1 and CDR2: SEHNR, FQNEAQ (reference sequence). Trimming removed 1 base from V and 0 bases from J, with 12 bases in between. This CDR3 reads CASSLERGGMNTEAFF. The CDR3 DNA sequence: TGTGCCAGCAGCTTAGAGAGGGGTGGAATGAACACTGAAGCTTTCTTT.

This clone has just a few counts. The CDR3, as DNA: TGTGCCAGCAGATCAACCATCGGGTCAGGCCGTGACACCGGGGAGCTGTTTTTT. Translation gives CASRSTIGSGRDTGELFF. The chain joins TRBV28 to TRBJ2-2; D gene uncertain. The CDR3 loop spans 18 amino acids. Trimming pared 6 bases from V and 3 bases from J, leaving 23 bases between. From germline, CDR1 is MDHEN and CDR2 SYDVKM.

In its sample, this clone was seen a few times. The rearrangement uses TRBV7-9 and TRBJ2-6, with D unclear. V was clipped by 5 bases and J by 0 bases, with 20 bases between them. The CDR3 loop spans 19 amino acids. The V gene's germline CDR1 is SEHNR and CDR2 FQNEAQ (reference sequence). The CDR3 loop is CASSRSTKGSVSGANVLTF. In nucleotides, the CDR3 is TGTGCCAGCAGCCGATCCACAAAGGGTAGTGTCTCTGGGGCCAACGTCCTGACTTTC. The entire variable domain, with the rest obtained from reference TRBV7-9 and TRBJ2-6, is as follows: DTGVSQNPRHKITKRGQNVTFRCDPISEHNRLYWYRQTLGQGPEFLTYFQNEAQLEKSRLLSDRFSAERPKGSFSTLEIQRTEQGDSAMYLCASSRSTKGSVSGANVLTFGAGSRLTVL.

This chain uses TRBV28 with TRBJ1-1; D might be TRBD1 (6 bases). Looked up from germline, CDR1 is MDHEN and CDR2 is SYDVKM. The germline V and J ends were trimmed by 3 bases and 8 bases, with 16 bases remaining between them. The CDR3 is made up of 14 amino acids. CDR3 loop: CASSLPGGIKEAFF. In DNA, the CDR3 is TGTGCCAGCAGTTTGCCCGGGGGCATAAAAGAAGCTTTCTTT.

The J gene is TRBJ1-1, the V gene TRBV6-5; maybe TRBD1 (5 bases). Per germline, CDR1 MNHEY and CDR2 SVGAGI. This CDR3 has 12 residues. Trimming pared 5 bases from V and 7 bases from J, leaving 11 bases between. CDR3 nucleotides: TGTGCCAGCAGTCGGGGGTCCGGTGAAGCTTTCTTT. Translated, it gives CASSRGSGEAFF.

V is TRBV5-8 and J is TRBJ1-2; D gene unclear. Trimming took 4 bases from V and 8 from J, leaving 24 bases between them. Germline-derived CDR1 and CDR2 are SGHTS and YDEGEE. This CDR3 is 16 amino acids long. The CDR3 DNA is TGTGCCAGCAGCCTGCCCAATCCAAGCAGCAGTGGGGGCTACACCTTC. Amino acids: CASSLPNPSSSGGYTF. The full variable domain, its missing parts supplied by reference TRBV5-8 and TRBJ1-2, is EAGVTQSPTHLIKTRGQQATLRCSPISGHTSVYWYQQALGLGLQFLLWYDEGEERNRGNFPPRFSGRQFPNYSSELNVNALELEDSALYLCASSLPNPSSSGGYTFGSGTRLTVV.

The chain employs TRBV9 and TRBJ2-1, with 9 bases identical to TRBD1. Per germline, CDR1 SGDLS and CDR2 YYNGEE. The J segment lost 10 bases and the V segment lost 0 bases, leaving 5 bases of the junction unmatched. This CDR3 spans 14 amino acids. The CDR3 loop is CASSVVTGGAEQFF. The CDR3 DNA reads as TGTGCCAGCAGCGTAGTGACAGGGGGGGCAGAGCAGTTCTTC.

This chain uses TRBV6-5 with TRBJ2-7; 9 bases agree with TRBD2. J gave up 0 bases and V 0 bases, and 3 bases lay outside the gene matches. CDR3 length: 16 amino acids. The germline V gene has CDR1 MNHEY and CDR2 SVGAGI. CDR3 in amino acids: CASSYSISGSSYEQYF. In DNA form, the CDR3 reads TGTGCCAGCAGTTACTCGATTAGCGGGAGCTCCTACGAGCAGTACTTC.

The gene calls are TRBV11-2 and TRBJ1-1; the D gene is possibly TRBD1 (6 bases). V was pared by 2 bases and J by 0 bases, with 7 bases between. CDR3 size: 14 residues. Per germline, CDR1 SGHAT and CDR2 FQNNGV. The chain's CDR3 is CASSLHRVNTEAFF. The CDR3 DNA sequence: TGTGCCAGCAGCTTACACAGGGTGAACACTGAAGCTTTCTTT.

The rearrangement joins TRBV28 to TRBJ2-1, with D possibly matching TRBD2 (5 bases). The germline V and J ends were trimmed by 3 bases and 6 bases, with 18 bases remaining between them. The CDR3 contains 16 residues. Germline lookup yields CDR1 MDHEN and CDR2 SYDVKM. The DNA for the CDR3 is TGTGCCAGCAGTTTCGCCAAGCAAGGACTCCTCAATGAGCAGTTCTTC. Translating it yields CASSFAKQGLLNEQFF.

This rearrangement joins TRBV28 to TRBJ2-6, with a tentative D call TRBD1 (5 bases). This CDR3 is built from 17 residues. Trimming removed 7 bases from V and 0 bases from J, with 16 bases in between. Germline assignment: CDR1 MDHEN and CDR2 SYDVKM. For the CDR3, the DNA is TGTGCCAGCACCAAGAGGAACAGGCCCTCTGGGGCCAACGTCCTGACTTTC. Amino acids: CASTKRNRPSGANVLTF.

The rearrangement joins TRBV7-9 to TRBJ2-1; D is perhaps TRBD2 (6 bases). The V gene's germline CDR1 is SEHNR and CDR2 FQNEAQ (reference sequence). The CDR3 has 15 amino acids. Trimming removed 8 bases at V and 2 bases at J, with 16 bases between. The CDR3 bases are TGTGCCAGCGTCGGAGGGTTTGGCCCCTACAATGAGCAGTTCTTC. This gives the protein CASVGGFGPYNEQFF.

In this sample, this clone turned up once. CDR3 bases: TGTGCCAGTAGTGTAACCGGGACAGGGGGGAGTCAGCCCCAGCATTTT. Amino acid sequence: CASSVTGTGGSQPQHF. The rearrangement links TRBV19 to TRBJ1-5; 11 positions match TRBD1. V was clipped by 5 bases and J by 6 bases; unmatched bases: 9. This CDR3 has 16 amino acids. Germline CDR1 LNHDA, CDR2 SQIVND (reference sequence). Full variable domain (rest looked up from reference TRBV19 and TRBJ1-5): DGGITQSPKYLFRKEGQNVTLSCEQNLNHDAMYWYRQDPGQGLRLIYYSQIVNDFQKGDIAEGYSVSREKKESFPLTVTSAQKNPTAFYLCASSVTGTGGSQPQHFGDGTRLSIL.

The rearrangement joins TRBV5-4 to TRBJ2-5, with D uncertain. The CDR3 has 14 amino acids. V gave up 0 bases and J gave up 5 bases, with 11 bases separating them. Germline CDR1 reads SGHNT; CDR2 reads YYREEE (reference sequence). This CDR3 is CASSLGLVTETQYF. In DNA form, the CDR3 reads TGTGCCAGCAGCTTGGGCTTAGTCACGGAGACCCAGTACTTC.

V is TRBV4-3 and J is TRBJ2-7, with 9 bases lining up with TRBD1. Germline trimming cut 4 bases from V and 6 bases from J; bases unmatched to any gene: 4. The length of the CDR3 is 13 residues. Germline V gene data show CDR1 as LGHNA and CDR2 as YSLEER. CDR3 residues: CASSRDRDSEQYF. DNA of the CDR3: TGCGCCAGCAGCCGGGACAGGGACAGCGAGCAGTACTTC.

The chain combines TRBV9 with TRBJ2-7; D is unresolved. V was cut by 2 bases and J by 9 bases, with 15 bases left in between. The CDR3 runs 13 residues. Germline-derived CDR1 and CDR2 are SGDLS and YYNGEE. The CDR3 loop is CASSVEDQTGQYF. CDR3 bases: TGTGCCAGCAGCGTCGAGGACCAGACCGGGCAGTACTTC.

This chain uses TRBV7-2 with TRBJ2-3; TRBD2 might be the D (5 bases). The CDR3 spans 15 residues. CDR1 is SGHTA and CDR2 is FQGNSA in the germline V gene. Deletions cut 8 bases from V and 0 bases from J, with 15 bases between. CDR3 protein: CASSMGRSSTDTQYF. In DNA form, the CDR3 reads TGTGCCAGCTCCATGGGGAGATCTAGCACAGATACGCAGTATTTT.

The chain is built from TRBV27 and TRBJ1-2, with D hard to call. Germline V gene sequence: CDR1 MNHEY, CDR2 SMNVEV (reference sequence). The V end was cut by 2 bases, the J end by 6 bases, with 7 bases between. The CDR3 has 12 amino acids. The CDR3 DNA follows: TGTGCCAGCAGTTTAAACGGCCATGGCTACACCTTC. Protein product: CASSLNGHGYTF.

The rearrangement joins TRBV5-1 to TRBJ1-2, with 7 bases that match TRBD1. CDR3 length equals 16 residues. V shed 2 bases and J 4 bases; nucleotides not matched to a gene: 11. Germline lookup yields CDR1 SGHRS and CDR2 YFSETQ. In DNA, the CDR3 is TGCGCCAGCAGCTTTAGCCGACAGGGAAGTCCCTATGGCTACACCTTC. It is translated as CASSFSRQGSPYGYTF.

The chain links TRBV11-3 to TRBJ2-7; TRBD1 aligns across 11 bases. Trimming at V came to 5 bases and at J to 4 bases, leaving 7 bases not matched to a gene. Germline V gene lookup returns CDR1 SGHNT and CDR2 YENEEA. The CDR3 length is 15 residues. CDR3 loop: CASSPSGTGGYEQYF. CDR3 coding DNA: TGTGCCAGCAGCCCCTCCGGGACAGGGGGATACGAGCAGTACTTC.

This sequence joins TRBV2 and TRBJ2-2, with D possibly being TRBD2 (5 bases). CDR1 and CDR2 from the germline V gene are SNHLY and FYNNEI. The CDR3 consists of 14 residues. V lost 4 bases and J lost 4, with 10 bases in between. CDR3 sequence: CASSGGSGTGELFF. DNA for the CDR3: TGTGCCAGCAGTGGTGGAAGCGGCACCGGGGAGCTGTTTTTT.